The 27 T cell receptor beta chains given below trace back to one sample, sequenced in a study of blood T cells in healthy people across ages. Through a sample-barcoded 5' primer and a J-beta primer mix, a second PCR was run for roughly 7 to 12 cycles. TCRdb processed the 5' RACE reads anew with MiXCR; each CDR3 protein has one entry. The table includes some 1.5 million distinct CDR3 sequences, under 30% detected once. The specimen sequenced was blood. These receptors were collected from a young woman in good health.

This clonotype has just a few counts. This chain connects TRBV3-1 to TRBJ2-7; D unresolved. The ends were cut back, 2 bases at V and 5 bases at J, with 10 bases in the middle. The length of the CDR3 is 13 residues. CDR1 is LGHDT and CDR2 is YNNKEL in the germline V gene (reference sequence). The CDR3 nucleotides are TGTGCCAGCAGCCAATTTTACCAGGACGAGCAGTACTTC. It codes for CASSQFYQDEQYF.

This chain connects TRBV20-1 to TRBJ2-5; TRBD2 matches at 7 bases. Germline V gene sequence: CDR1 DFQATT, CDR2 SNEGSKA (reference sequence). CDR3 length: 14 residues. The J segment lost 5 bases and the V segment lost 0 bases, leaving 6 bases of the junction unmatched. The CDR3 sequence is CSARDPRGDETQYF. DNA of the CDR3: TGCAGTGCTAGAGATCCCCGGGGGGACGAGACCCAGTACTTC.

This clonotype was seen a few times. This sequence joins TRBV7-3 and TRBJ2-5; 9 bases are a match to TRBD2. The CDR3 sequence is 15 residues long. V gave up 5 bases and J gave up 3 bases; unmatched junction bases: 7. Germline CDR1 SGHTA, CDR2 FQGTGA. CDR3 loop: CASSAGTSWEETQYF. The DNA of the CDR3 is TGTGCCAGCAGCGCCGGGACTAGCTGGGAAGAGACCCAGTACTTC.

V is TRBV11-2 and J is TRBJ2-4, with 7 bases fitting TRBD2. The germline gives CDR1 SGHAT, CDR2 FQNNGV. This CDR3 is 16 amino acids long. V lost 4 bases, J lost 1 base, and 7 bases stayed unmatched. CDR3 sequence (DNA): TGTGCCAGCAGCTACACAGCGGGGCCGGCCAAAAACATTCAGTACTTC. Translation gives CASSYTAGPAKNIQYF.

This clonotype has more than one count but fewer than ten. CDR3 nucleotide sequence: TGTGCCAGCAGCCAAAGGGACGGCGGGAATTCACCCCTCCACTTT. This translates into CASSQRDGGNSPLHF. The chain links TRBV3-1 to TRBJ1-6, with D tentatively TRBD1 (5 bases). Germline V CDR1 and CDR2: LGHDT, YNNKEL (reference sequence). V dropped 2 bases and J dropped 7 bases, with 12 bases sitting between them. The CDR3 loop spans 15 amino acids.

V and J are TRBV30 and TRBJ2-7; TRBD1 agrees at 7 bases. CDR3 size: 14 residues. Germline V lookup: CDR1 GTSNPN, CDR2 SVGIG (reference sequence). V lost 5 bases and J lost 2; bases outside the gene matches: 9. This CDR3 reads CAWVPGQTTYEQYF. The CDR3 coding sequence is TGTGCCTGGGTACCGGGACAGACAACCTACGAGCAGTACTTC.

This clonotype was seen only once. A read error may be the cause here, since a much bigger clone is one base away. The chain couples TRBV10-3 to TRBJ2-4, with 9 nucleotides matching TRBD2. Judging by the DNA end, TRBJ2-7 fits better; the J call may be wrong. The CDR3 has 15 residues. Germline CDR1 ENHRY, CDR2 SYGVKD. CDR3 protein: CAISDPQRGVYEQYF. CDR3 bases: TGTGCCATCAGTGACCCCCAGCGGGGGGTCTACGAGCAGTACTTC.

V and J are TRBV5-1 and TRBJ2-2, with D unresolved. The CDR3 runs 13 residues. Trimming cost V 1 base and J 4 bases, with 5 bases left between them. CDR1 is SGHRS, CDR2 YFSETQ, per germline. Here the CDR3 DNA reads TGCGCCAGCAGCTTGACAATCACCGGGGAGCTGTTTTTT. Its translation: CASSLTITGELFF.

V usage is TRBV28 and J usage is TRBJ1-6; D might be TRBD1 (5 bases). Deletions cut 7 bases from V and 3 bases from J, with 13 bases between. CDR1 is MDHEN and CDR2 is SYDVKM in the germline V gene. The CDR3 is made up of 15 amino acids. CDR3 DNA sequence: TGTGCCAGCATCAAAGGGGCCATCTATAATTCACCCCTCCACTTT. Amino acid sequence: CASIKGAIYNSPLHF.

The gene calls are TRBV28 and TRBJ1-2; 7 nucleotides match TRBD1. Germline V gives CDR1 MDHEN, CDR2 SYDVKM. Germline trimming cut 6 bases from V and 4 bases from J; bases unmatched to any gene: 8. The CDR3 length is 14 residues. CDR3 region: CASSLRGLSYGYTF. Written as DNA, the CDR3 is TGTGCCAGCAGCCTCAGGGGGTTGAGCTATGGCTACACCTTC.

This clonotype was picked up a small number of times. This chain connects TRBV9 to TRBJ2-7; D tentatively reads TRBD1 or TRBD2 (5 bases each). CDR3 length: 16 residues. The V gene lost 3 bases and the J gene lost 2 bases, with 18 bases spanning the gap. The germline V gene encodes CDR1 SGDLS and CDR2 YYNGEE. CDR3 region: CASSAREGTATYEQYF. The DNA for the CDR3 is TGTGCCAGCAGCGCGAGAGAGGGGACGGCCACCTACGAGCAGTACTTC.

In nucleotides, the CDR3 is TGTGCCAGCTCAACTTCCGGGACTTTTAGCTCCTACGAGCAGTACTTC. It translates to CASSTSGTFSSYEQYF. The chain carries TRBV18 and TRBJ2-7; D might be TRBD2 (6 bases). CDR1 and CDR2 (germline): KGHSH, LQKENI. V lost 5 bases and J lost 0, with 17 bases in between. This CDR3 has 16 residues.

The V and J genes are TRBV5-1 and TRBJ2-4; 8 positions agree with TRBD1. V shed 2 bases, J shed 3 bases, and the junction held 7 bases outside the gene matches. The CDR3 sequence is 16 residues long. Germline lookup yields CDR1 SGHRS and CDR2 YFSETQ. CDR3 sequence: CASSFTGGIGKNIQYF. The CDR3 bases are TGCGCCAGCAGCTTTACAGGGGGAATCGGCAAAAACATTCAGTACTTC. Variable domain in full (rest from reference TRBV5-1 and TRBJ2-4): KAGVTQTPRYLIKTRGQQVTLSCSPISGHRSVSWYQQTPGQGLQFLFEYFSETQRNKGNFPGRFSGRQFSNSRSEMNVSTLELGDSALYLCASSFTGGIGKNIQYFGAGTRLSVL.

In this sample, this clonotype turned up many times. V is TRBV28 and J is TRBJ2-7; perhaps TRBD1 as D (6 bases). CDR3 length equals 16 residues. V lost 4 bases to trimming and J lost 0 bases, with 16 bases between them. The germline gives CDR1 MDHEN, CDR2 SYDVKM. The DNA of the CDR3 is TGTGCCAGCAGTTCGTACCGGGACACACCCTCCTACGAGCAGTACTTC. Translating gives CASSSYRDTPSYEQYF.

The chain is built from TRBV9 and TRBJ2-3; 16 bases are shared with TRBD2. CDR3 length: 19 residues. The V segment lost 5 bases and the J segment 1 base; nucleotides outside the gene matches: 10. Germline-derived CDR1 and CDR2 are SGDLS and YYNGEE. CDR3 DNA sequence: TGTGCCAGCAGAATGGTGGGGACTAGCGGGAGGGCCGGCACAGATACGCAGTATTTT. This sequence encodes CASRMVGTSGRAGTDTQYF.

There are a few counts of this clonotype. This sequence joins TRBV28 and TRBJ2-3; tentative D call: TRBD1 (6 bases). CDR1 MDHEN and CDR2 SYDVKM come from the germline V gene. The CDR3 is 14 residues long. Between the trimmed V and J ends, which lost 7 bases and 4 bases, there was a span of 15 bases. This CDR3 reads CASTLPHRADTQYF. The CDR3 nucleotides read TGTGCCAGCACCTTACCCCACAGGGCAGATACGCAGTATTTT.

This CDR3 reads CASSLSGGTGELFF. The CDR3 DNA follows: TGTGCCAGCAGTTTATCAGGGGGCACCGGGGAGCTGTTTTTT. The chain carries TRBV28 and TRBJ2-2; TRBD1 agrees at 7 bases. Trimming cost V 1 base and J 4 bases; bases outside gene matches: 0. The CDR3 spans 14 residues. In germline, CDR1 is MDHEN, CDR2 SYDVKM. Supplemented by reference TRBV28 and TRBJ2-2, the full variable domain reads DVKVTQSSRYLVKRTGEKVFLECVQDMDHENMFWYRQDPGLGLRLIYFSYDVKMKEKGDIPEGYSVSREKKERFSLILESASTNQTSMYLCASSLSGGTGELFFGEGSRLTVL.

On this clonotype itself: A much bigger clone sits one base away, suggesting this may be a read error. The chain links TRBV6-5 to TRBJ2-1, with 8 bases fitting TRBD2. This CDR3 is built from 15 residues. Germline V gene sequence: CDR1 MNHEY, CDR2 SVGAGI. V gave up 6 bases and J gave up 4 bases; unmatched junction bases: 8. The CDR3 coding sequence is TGTGCCAGCAGAAGAGCGGGAGACAGATACAATGAGCAGTTCTTC. Translating it yields CASRRAGDRYNEQFF.

Concerning this clonotype itself: A single base separates this from a much larger clone, so it may be a read error. This chain links TRBV20-1 with TRBJ2-5; weak D call: TRBD2 (6 bases). CDR3 length: 14 amino acids. CDR1 DFQATT and CDR2 SNEGSKA come from the germline V gene (reference sequence). Between the trimmed V and J ends, which lost 7 bases and 4 bases, there was a span of 19 bases. The CDR3 region has the DNA TGCAGTGGTCGGAGGAGGGCCGGAGGAGAGACCCAGTACTTC. It encodes CSGRRRAGGETQYF.

Turning to this clonotype: Since a much larger clone is just one base distant, this may be a read error. The rearrangement uses TRBV5-4 and TRBJ2-7; perhaps TRBD2 as D (5 bases). CDR3 length: 14 residues. CDR1 and CDR2 from the germline V gene are SGHNT and YYREEE (reference sequence). V was cut by 3 bases and J by 1 base, with 11 bases left in between. CDR3 amino acids: CASSWETSSYEQYF. The DNA for the CDR3 is TGTGCCAGCAGCTGGGAGACATCATCCTACGAGCAGTACTTC.

This chain joins TRBV2 and TRBJ2-6; D unclear. The ends were cut back, 4 bases at V and 4 bases at J, with 11 bases in the middle. Germline V gives CDR1 SNHLY, CDR2 FYNNEI. CDR3 size: 15 residues. Written as DNA, the CDR3 is TGTGCCAGCAGTGCATTGGGGTCAGGGGCCAACGTCCTGACTTTC. Translated, it gives CASSALGSGANVLTF.

This clonotype has at least ten counts. The rearrangement uses TRBV20-1 and TRBJ2-1; 12 bases are shared with TRBD2. J was trimmed by 1 base and V by 8 bases; bases with no gene match: 9. The CDR3 has 16 amino acids. Germline-derived CDR1 and CDR2 are DFQATT and SNEGSKA (reference sequence). CDR3 loop: CSSRGLAGPSYNEQFF. As DNA, the CDR3 is TGCAGTTCCCGAGGACTAGCGGGACCTTCCTACAATGAGCAGTTCTTC.

A remark on this clonotype: One end of the junction does not line up with germline, which may come from a read error. J is TRBJ2-1 and V is TRBV11-2, with 9 nucleotides matching TRBD2. The CDR3 is 18 amino acids. CDR1 and CDR2 (germline): SGHAT, FQNNGV. For the CDR3, the DNA is TGTGCCGGCAGCTTTGGTCTCGATAGCGGGGGCTCCTACAATGAGCAGTTCTTC. This encodes CAGSFGLDSGGSYNEQFF.

Details on this clonotype: Germline is not matched at one junction end, which may reflect a read error. CDR3 bases: TGTACCAGCAGCCCACGCTCGAGCGGGGGGCTATTCTCCTACGAGCAGTACTTC. As protein: CTSSPRSSGGLFSYEQYF. V is TRBV9 and J is TRBJ2-7; TRBD2 matches at 9 bases. This CDR3 spans 18 amino acids. Germline assignment: CDR1 SGDLS and CDR2 YYNGEE.

The chain joins TRBV6-5 to TRBJ2-5; D gene uncertain. The J call may be incorrect, as the DNA end agrees better with TRBJ2-7. This CDR3 has 13 residues. Germline CDR1 and CDR2: MNHEY and SVGAGI. CDR3 region: CASSYSMQTEQYF. CDR3 in DNA: TGTGCCAGCAGTTACTCGATGCAGACCGAGCAGTACTTC.

The chain links TRBV12-3 or TRBV12-4 to TRBJ2-2, with 14 bases lining up with TRBD2. Trimming removed 0 bases from V and 6 bases from J; junction bases left unmatched: 3. This CDR3 spans 17 amino acids. CDR3 in DNA: TGTGCCAGCAGTTTAGCTCCGGGACTAGCGGGGGCCGGGGAGCTGTTTTTT. Translated: CASSLAPGLAGAGELFF.

On this clonotype itself: This may stem from a read error, because a much larger clone lies one nucleotide away. V usage is TRBV5-1 and J usage is TRBJ2-7; D might be TRBD1 or TRBD2, each matching 5 bases. Germline lookup yields CDR1 SGHRS and CDR2 YFSETQ. The CDR3 covers 15 residues. CDR3 region: CASGLGDLPSLEQYF. As DNA, the CDR3 is TGCGCCAGCGGCTTGGGGGACCTCCCCTCCCTCGAGCAGTACTTC.